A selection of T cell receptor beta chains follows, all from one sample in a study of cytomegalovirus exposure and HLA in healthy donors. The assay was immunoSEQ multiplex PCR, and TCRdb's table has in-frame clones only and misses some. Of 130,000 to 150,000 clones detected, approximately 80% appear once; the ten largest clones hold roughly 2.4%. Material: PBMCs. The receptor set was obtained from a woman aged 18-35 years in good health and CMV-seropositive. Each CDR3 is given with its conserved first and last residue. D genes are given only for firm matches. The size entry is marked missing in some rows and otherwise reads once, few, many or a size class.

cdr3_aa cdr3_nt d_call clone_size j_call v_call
CASSSTSVTYEQYF TGCGCCAGCAGCTCGACTAGCGTGACCTACGAGCAGTACTTC TRBD2 . TRBJ2-7 TRBV5-1
CASSIGAGRDNSPLHF TGTGCCAGTAGTATAGGGGCAGGGCGAGATAATTCACCCCTCCACTTT . . TRBJ1-6 TRBV19
CASSIGLAGVGVKETQYF TGCGCCAGCAGCATCGGACTAGCGGGGGTCGGGGTGAAAGAGACCCAGTACTTC TRBD2 . TRBJ2-5 TRBV5-1
CASSPGVGEQYF TGTGCCAGCAGCCCAGGGGTGGGCGAGCAGTACTTC . . TRBJ2-7 TRBV11-3
CASRLRTSGGPQETQYF TGTGCCAGCAGACTTCGGACTAGCGGGGGCCCTCAAGAGACCCAGTACTTC TRBD2 . TRBJ2-5 TRBV5-6
CATSTSGGATDTQYF TGTGCCACCAGCACTAGCGGGGGGGCCACAGATACGCAGTATTTT TRBD2 . TRBJ2-3 TRBV15
CASSISLSGYTF TGTGCCAGTAGTATATCACTATCGGGCTACACCTTC . . TRBJ1-2 TRBV19
CASSTGQGQETQYF TGTGCCAGCTCCACAGGACAGGGTCAAGAGACCCAGTACTTC TRBD1 . TRBJ2-5 TRBV18
CASSSNTGRSNQPQHF TGTGCCAGCAGCTCTAATACAGGGAGAAGCAATCAGCCCCAGCATTTT . . TRBJ1-5 TRBV5-5
CASSATDYTEAFF TGTGCCAGCAGTGCGACAGACTACACTGAAGCTTTCTTT . . TRBJ1-1 TRBV25-1
CASSGIGARNTEAFF TGTGCCAGCAGCGGAATAGGGGCGCGGAACACTGAAGCTTTCTTT . few TRBJ1-1 TRBV9
CASSSPVPGQGPGNYGYTF TGTGCCAGCAGTTCACCCGTCCCGGGACAGGGACCAGGAAACTATGGCTACACCTTC TRBD1 once TRBJ1-2 TRBV28
CASSQGPVGGALGANVLTF TGCGCCAGCAGCCAGGGTCCTGTCGGGGGGGCGTTGGGGGCCAACGTCCTGACTTTC TRBD2 . TRBJ2-6 TRBV4-1
CASQPLRGPGYNEQFF TGTGCCAGCCAGCCCTTAAGAGGGCCAGGCTACAATGAGCAGTTCTTC . . TRBJ2-1 TRBV6-9
CASSPLAAGTDTQYF TGTGCCAGCAGCCCCCTAGCGGCAGGCACAGATACGCAGTATTTT TRBD2 . TRBJ2-3 TRBV6-1
CASSLAQGTDTQYF TGCGCCAGCAGCTTGGCGCAGGGCACAGATACGCAGTATTTT . . TRBJ2-3 TRBV5-1
CASSAQGATNEKLFF TGTGCCAGCAGTGCCCAGGGGGCAACTAATGAAAAACTGTTTTTT TRBD1 few TRBJ1-4 TRBV2
CASSLDGLDPTDTQYF TGCGCCAGCAGCTTGGATGGACTAGACCCCACAGATACGCAGTATTTT TRBD2 . TRBJ2-3 TRBV5-1
CASTLSRGSHETQYF TGTGCCAGCACCCTGTCGCGGGGGTCACACGAGACCCAGTACTTC TRBD2 . TRBJ2-5 TRBV5-6
CASSLVRAETQYF TGTGCCAGCAGCTTAGTCAGGGCAGAGACCCAGTACTTC . . TRBJ2-5 TRBV7-7
CASSEWGEPYTF TGTGCCAGCAGTGAATGGGGAGAACCCTACACCTTC . . TRBJ1-2 TRBV6-1
CASSLAGRNYGYTF TGTGCCAGCAGCTTGGCGGGTCGGAACTATGGCTACACCTTC . few TRBJ1-2 TRBV5-8
CASSLATGFYSPLHF TGCGCCAGCAGCTTGGCGACAGGGTTCTATTCACCCCTCCACTTT TRBD1 . TRBJ1-6 TRBV5-1
CASSSRWGGTDTQYF TGCGCCAGCAGCTCGCGATGGGGGGGCACAGATACGCAGTATTTT . . TRBJ2-3 TRBV4-1
CASSAGTGIPGELFF TGTGCCAGCAGTGCCGGGACAGGGATACCCGGGGAGCTGTTTTTT TRBD1 . TRBJ2-2 TRBV28
CASSVQGSHSPLHF TGTGCCAGCAGTGTACAGGGCTCCCATTCACCCCTCCACTTT . once TRBJ1-6 TRBV28
CASSVAGTGIFGYTF TGTGCCAGCAGCGTGGCCGGGACAGGCATCTTTGGCTACACCTTC TRBD1 . TRBJ1-2 TRBV9
CASSPPGGGGYGYTF TGCGCCAGCAGCCCCCCGGGCGGGGGGGGCTATGGCTACACCTTC . . TRBJ1-2 TRBV4-1
CASGRGGNTIYF TGTGCCAGCGGCCGAGGAGGAAACACCATATATTTT . . TRBJ1-3 TRBV27
CASSTGTDQPQHF TGTGCCAGCAGCACCGGGACAGATCAGCCCCAGCATTTT TRBD1 . TRBJ1-5 TRBV5-6
CASRLDSATNEKLFF TGTGCCAGCAGACTTGACAGCGCAACTAATGAAAAACTGTTTTTT . . TRBJ1-4 TRBV6-6
CAWSALTGTAAQHF TGTGCCTGGAGTGCACTGACAGGGACGGCAGCCCAGCATTTT TRBD1 . TRBJ1-5 TRBV30
CASSRIGTGLYEQYF TGTGCCAGCTCACGGATCGGGACAGGGCTGTACGAGCAGTACTTC TRBD1 once TRBJ2-7 TRBV18
CASSYTRGAGGETQYF TGTGCCAGCAGTTACACTCGCGGGGCAGGGGGGGAGACCCAGTACTTC . . TRBJ2-5 TRBV6-6
CASSGPGVNTEAFF TGTGCCAGCAGCGGCCCGGGAGTTAACACTGAAGCTTTCTTT . . TRBJ1-1 TRBV6-5
CASSAYGTASGGYTF TGTGCCAGCAGTGCCTATGGGACAGCCTCGGGCGGCTACACCTTC TRBD1 . TRBJ1-2 TRBV6-1
CASSQAMGSSGGLNEQFF TGCGCCAGCAGCCAAGCGATGGGATCTAGCGGGGGCCTCAATGAGCAGTTCTTC TRBD2 . TRBJ2-1 TRBV4-3
CASSVDRVIDEQYF TGTGCCAGCAGTGTGGACAGGGTGATCGACGAGCAGTACTTC TRBD1 . TRBJ2-7 TRBV2
CASSESRRTVGAFF TGCGCCAGCAGTGAGTCGCGAAGGACAGTAGGAGCTTTCTTT . few TRBJ1-1 TRBV10-1
CASSLGLRRGRHPQYF TGTGCCAGCAGTTTGGGCCTCCGGCGGGGCCGCCACCCCCAGTATTTT . . TRBJ2-3 TRBV28
CASGPWEGDATNEKLFF TGTGCCAGCGGCCCCTGGGAAGGGGATGCAACTAATGAAAAACTGTTTTTT . . TRBJ1-4 TRBV27